Listed below are T cell receptor beta chains from one sample, sequenced in a study of PD-1 blockade in classical Hodgkin lymphoma. Sequenced by immunoSEQ multiplex PCR; TCRdb stores in-frame clones only, minus some. The table lists about 47,000 clones, approximately 91% of them singletons. Sequencing was performed on peripheral blood mononuclear cells (PBMCs). The receptors shown here come from a human donor with classical Hodgkin lymphoma. The CDR3 runs from the conserved cysteine through the conserved F or W. D genes are given only for firm matches. The listing skips clone size in some rows; elsewhere it reads once, few, many or a size class.

D gene	V gene	clone size	J gene	CDR3 protein	CDR3 DNA
-	TRBV9	once	TRBJ2-1	CASSVQGGGHNEQFF	TGTGCCAGCAGCGTACAGGGAGGGGGCCACAATGAGCAGTTCTTC
TRBD2	TRBV6-1	-	TRBJ2-7	CASSAPGTSGVLTYEQYF	TGTGCCAGCAGTGCCCCCGGGACTAGCGGGGTTTTAACCTACGAGCAGTACTTC
-	TRBV27	-	TRBJ1-1	CASRGTSMNTEAFF	TGTGCCAGCAGGGGCACCTCCATGAACACTGAAGCTTTCTTT
-	TRBV25-1	-	TRBJ2-1	CASSVPRGGSYNEQFF	TGTGCCAGCAGTGTGCCCAGGGGTGGATCCTACAATGAGCAGTTCTTC
-	TRBV7-9	-	TRBJ1-1	CASSLVPDEAFF	TGTGCCAGCAGCTTAGTGCCCGATGAAGCTTTCTTT
TRBD2	TRBV15	-	TRBJ2-1	CATSSLPGLAADEQFF	TGTGCCACCAGCAGTCTTCCGGGACTAGCGGCCGATGAGCAGTTCTTC
TRBD2	TRBV7-9	-	TRBJ2-1	CASSLLAALYNEQFF	TGTGCCAGCAGCCTTCTAGCGGCTCTCTACAATGAGCAGTTCTTC
-	TRBV6-1	-	TRBJ2-7	CASSGAGLLYEQYF	TGTGCCAGCAGTGGGGCAGGGCTCCTCTACGAGCAGTACTTC
TRBD2	TRBV10-3	-	TRBJ2-5	CAIRPGLGVETQYF	TGTGCCATCAGGCCGGGACTAGGAGTGGAGACCCAGTACTTC
-	TRBV18	-	TRBJ1-5	CASSPYSNQPQHF	TGTGCCAGCAGCCCGTATAGCAATCAGCCCCAGCATTTT
-	TRBV5-1	-	TRBJ1-4	CASRRDLATNEKLFF	TGCGCCAGCAGGCGAGACCTTGCAACTAATGAAAAACTGTTTTTT
-	TRBV19	-	TRBJ2-7	CASSAPYTSSYEQYF	TGTGCCAGTAGTGCCCCGTACACATCCTCCTACGAGCAGTACTTC
TRBD2	TRBV5-1	-	TRBJ2-1	CASSLGGSGGYNEQFF	TGCGCCAGCAGCTTGGGAGGTAGCGGGGGATACAATGAGCAGTTCTTC
-	TRBV11-2	-	TRBJ1-4	CASSRGAAGEKLFF	TGTGCCAGCAGCCGAGGGGCAGCGGGAGAAAAACTGTTTTTT
-	TRBV29-1	-	TRBJ2-1	CSVVGGARSLEQFF	TGCAGCGTTGTCGGCGGGGCACGGAGTCTTGAGCAGTTCTTC
-	TRBV19	-	TRBJ2-6	CASSIDLHRVSGANVLTF	TGTGCCAGTAGTATAGATTTACACAGGGTCTCTGGGGCCAACGTCCTGACTTTC
TRBD2	TRBV5-1	-	TRBJ2-1	CASSWGLAGADEQFF	TGCGCCAGCAGCTGGGGACTAGCGGGAGCAGACGAGCAGTTCTTC
TRBD2	TRBV28	-	TRBJ2-3	CASSPRTSGTDTQYF	TGTGCCAGCAGTCCGCGGACTAGCGGCACAGATACGCAGTATTTT
TRBD2	TRBV7-8	-	TRBJ2-5	CASSLTGGLAGGPGETQYF	TGTGCCAGCAGCTTAACGGGTGGACTAGCGGGAGGGCCGGGTGAGACCCAGTACTTC
-	TRBV7-9	-	TRBJ1-1	CASSLGFGIAEAFF	TGTGCCAGCAGCTTAGGTTTCGGGATCGCTGAAGCTTTCTTT
-	TRBV7-2	-	TRBJ1-2	CASSTERPSNYGYTF	TGTGCCAGCAGTACCGAGAGACCTTCTAACTATGGCTACACCTTC
TRBD1	TRBV5-5	-	TRBJ2-3	CASSLWDRGYSGTDTQYF	TGTGCCAGCAGCTTATGGGACAGGGGCTATTCTGGCACAGATACGCAGTATTTT
-	TRBV5-1	-	TRBJ1-1	CASSLDRLNTEAFF	TGCGCCAGCAGCTTGGACAGGTTGAACACTGAAGCTTTCTTT
TRBD1	TRBV28	-	TRBJ2-7	CASSDRDAYEQYF	TGTGCCAGCAGCGACAGGGACGCCTACGAGCAGTACTTC
-	TRBV11-3	-	TRBJ2-5	CASARFPKETQYF	TGTGCCAGCGCCCGGTTTCCTAAGGAGACCCAGTACTTC
TRBD1	TRBV5-4	-	TRBJ1-1	CASSEDRGKVTEAFF	TGTGCCAGCAGCGAGGACAGGGGTAAAGTTACTGAAGCTTTCTTT
-	TRBV7-6	-	TRBJ2-1	CASSFDRASYNEQFF	TGTGCCAGCAGCTTCGACAGAGCTTCCTACAATGAGCAGTTCTTC
-	TRBV5-1	once	TRBJ2-1	CASSSIPGSSYNEQFF	TGCGCCAGCAGCTCCATCCCGGGGAGCTCCTACAATGAGCAGTTCTTC
-	TRBV13	-	TRBJ2-2	CASSSPPGELFF	TGTGCCAGCAGCTCCCCGCCCGGGGAGCTGTTTTTT
TRBD2	TRBV7-6	-	TRBJ2-7	CASSSAPGLAGGPMYEQYF	TGTGCCAGCAGTTCCGCCCCGGGACTAGCGGGAGGGCCGATGTACGAGCAGTACTTC
-	TRBV11-3	-	TRBJ2-2	CASTPLTWNTGELFF	TGTGCCAGCACCCCTCTAACTTGGAACACCGGGGAGCTGTTTTTT
TRBD2	TRBV5-1	-	TRBJ2-1	CASSPPVSGSINEQFF	TGCGCCAGCAGCCCACCCGTGAGCGGGAGTATCAATGAGCAGTTCTTC
-	TRBV6-5	-	TRBJ2-1	CARQFFLGNEQFF	TGTGCCAGACAGTTTTTTCTTGGCAATGAGCAGTTCTTC
TRBD2	TRBV7-9	-	TRBJ2-1	CASSPLAGGGDNEQFF	TGTGCCAGCAGCCCCCTAGCGGGAGGGGGGGATAATGAGCAGTTCTTC
TRBD1	TRBV5-1	-	TRBJ2-3	CASSSGRDRDTDTQYF	TGCGCCAGCAGTTCCGGTCGGGACAGAGACACAGATACGCAGTATTTT
-	TRBV6-5	-	TRBJ1-2	CASSSTSGGYTF	TGTGCCAGCAGTTCTACTTCGGGTGGCTACACCTTC
TRBD1	TRBV7-2	-	TRBJ1-5	CASSSGQGQPQHF	TGTGCCAGCAGCTCGGGACAGGGTCAGCCCCAGCATTTT
TRBD2	TRBV5-4	-	TRBJ2-2	CASSFDGRYTGELFF	TGTGCCAGCAGCTTTGACGGGAGGTACACCGGGGAGCTGTTTTTT
TRBD1	TRBV5-1	-	TRBJ1-2	CASSPDRGYGYTF	TGCGCCAGCAGCCCCGACAGGGGCTATGGCTACACCTTC
TRBD1	TRBV19	once	TRBJ1-1	CASSSTGTNTEAFF	TGTGCCAGTAGCTCGACAGGGACGAACACTGAAGCTTTCTTT
-	TRBV6-1	-	TRBJ1-2	CASKGSRATNYGYTF	TGTGCCAGCAAGGGGTCGAGAGCTACTAACTATGGCTACACCTTC
TRBD2	TRBV5-1	-	TRBJ2-1	CADKGLAGGPDEQFF	TGCGCCGATAAAGGTTTAGCGGGAGGGCCCGATGAGCAGTTCTTC
-	TRBV29-1	-	TRBJ2-5	CSVEVPGFETQYF	TGCAGCGTTGAAGTCCCCGGGTTCGAGACCCAGTACTTC
TRBD1	TRBV4-1	-	TRBJ2-1	CASSQRQGGYNEQFF	TGCGCCAGCAGCCAGCGACAGGGGGGTTACAATGAGCAGTTCTTC
-	TRBV6-1	-	TRBJ1-1	CASSPTNEAFF	TGTGCCAGCAGTCCTACAAATGAAGCTTTCTTT
TRBD2	TRBV23-1	-	TRBJ2-1	CASSLGTGTSGRAFEQFF	TGCGCCAGCAGTCTGGGGACCGGGACTAGCGGGAGGGCCTTTGAGCAGTTCTTC
-	TRBV30	-	TRBJ1-2	CAWTTSYGYTF	TGTGCCTGGACCACAAGCTATGGCTACACCTTC
TRBD1	TRBV27	-	TRBJ1-1	CASSHTGGGTEAFF	TGTGCCAGCAGCCATACAGGGGGTGGCACTGAAGCTTTCTTT
-	TRBV30	-	TRBJ2-1	CAWGGTEGEQFF	TGTGCCTGGGGGGGGACGGAGGGTGAGCAGTTCTTC
TRBD2	TRBV11-2	-	TRBJ2-1	CASSSSGSPYNEQFF	TGTGCCAGCAGCTCTAGCGGGAGCCCCTACAATGAGCAGTTCTTC
TRBD2	TRBV25-1	-	TRBJ2-1	CASSLAGGVYNEQFF	TGTGCCAGCAGTCTAGCGGGAGGCGTATACAATGAGCAGTTCTTC
-	TRBV28	-	TRBJ1-1	CATRFLTGAFF	TGTGCCACCCGCTTTTTGACGGGGGCTTTCTTT
-	TRBV7-7	-	TRBJ2-2	CASRLGQFTGELFF	TGTGCTAGCAGGTTGGGCCAGTTCACCGGGGAGCTGTTTTTT
-	TRBV30	-	TRBJ2-6	CAWSVQSLISVLTF	TGTGCCTGGAGTGTCCAGAGCCTGATCAGCGTCCTGACTTTC
-	TRBV6-1	-	TRBJ2-5	CASSEPGSGETQYF	TGTGCCAGCAGTGAACCCGGTTCCGGAGAGACCCAGTACTTC
-	TRBV28	-	TRBJ1-1	CASSGGGGNTEAFF	TGTGCCAGCAGTGGAGGGGGAGGAAACACTGAAGCTTTCTTT
-	TRBV6-5	-	TRBJ1-1	CASSYPHGGFAEAFF	TGTGCCAGCAGTTACCCTCATGGCGGGTTTGCTGAAGCTTTCTTT
-	TRBV9	-	TRBJ2-2	CASSRTVPGELFF	TGTGCCAGCAGTCGGACCGTGCCCGGGGAGCTGTTTTTT